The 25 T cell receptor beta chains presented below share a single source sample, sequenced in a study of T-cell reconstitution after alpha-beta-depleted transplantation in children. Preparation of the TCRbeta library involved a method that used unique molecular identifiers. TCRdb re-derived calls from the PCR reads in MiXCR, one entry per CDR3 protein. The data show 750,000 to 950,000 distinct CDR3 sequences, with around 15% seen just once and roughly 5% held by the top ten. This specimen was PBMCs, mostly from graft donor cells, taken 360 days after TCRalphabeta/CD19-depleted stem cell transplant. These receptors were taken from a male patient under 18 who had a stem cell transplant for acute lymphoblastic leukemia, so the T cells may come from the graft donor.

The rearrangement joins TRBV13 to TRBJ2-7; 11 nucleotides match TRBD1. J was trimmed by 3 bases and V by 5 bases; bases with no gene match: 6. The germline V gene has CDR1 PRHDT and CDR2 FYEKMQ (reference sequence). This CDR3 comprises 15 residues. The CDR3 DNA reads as TGTGCCAGCAGCCCCGGACAGGGGGCTAACTACGAGCAGTACTTC. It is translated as CASSPGQGANYEQYF.

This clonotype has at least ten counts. The CDR3 reads CSASGLGSNEQFF. CDR3 nucleotide sequence: TGCAGTGCTTCGGGACTCGGTAGCAATGAGCAGTTCTTC. The rearrangement joins TRBV20-1 to TRBJ2-1; D perhaps matches TRBD2 (6 bases). Trimming took off 5 bases at V and 6 bases at J, with 14 bases between the two ends. The CDR3 runs to 13 residues. The germline gives CDR1 DFQATT, CDR2 SNEGSKA (reference sequence).

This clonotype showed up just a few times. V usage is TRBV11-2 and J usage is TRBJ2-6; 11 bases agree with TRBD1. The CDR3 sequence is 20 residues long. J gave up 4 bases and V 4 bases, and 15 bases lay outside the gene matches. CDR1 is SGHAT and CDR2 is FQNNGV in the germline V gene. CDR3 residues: CASSSSTSRDRGVGANVLTF. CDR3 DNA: TGTGCCAGCAGCTCATCAACTTCCCGGGACAGGGGGGTCGGGGCCAACGTCCTGACTTTC.

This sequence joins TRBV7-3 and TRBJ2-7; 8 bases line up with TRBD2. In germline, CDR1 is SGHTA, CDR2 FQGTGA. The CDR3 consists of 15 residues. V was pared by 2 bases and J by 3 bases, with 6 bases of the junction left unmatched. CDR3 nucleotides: TGTGCCAGCAGCTTATTTGCGGGGGGTTACTACGAGCAGTACTTC. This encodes CASSLFAGGYYEQYF.

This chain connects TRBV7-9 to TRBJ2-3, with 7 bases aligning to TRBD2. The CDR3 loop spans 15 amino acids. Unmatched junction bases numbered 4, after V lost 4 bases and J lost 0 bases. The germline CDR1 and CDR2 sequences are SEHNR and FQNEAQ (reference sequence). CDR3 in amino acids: CASSSLLASTDTQYF. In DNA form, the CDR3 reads TGTGCCAGCAGCTCCCTACTAGCGAGCACAGATACGCAGTATTTT.

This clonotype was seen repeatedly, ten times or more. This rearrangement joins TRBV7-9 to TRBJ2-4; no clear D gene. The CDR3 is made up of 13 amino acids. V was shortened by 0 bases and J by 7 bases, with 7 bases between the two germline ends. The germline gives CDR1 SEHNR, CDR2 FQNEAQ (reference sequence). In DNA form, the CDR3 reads TGTGCCAGCAGCTTAGCCGGCTTCAACATTCAGTACTTC. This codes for CASSLAGFNIQYF.

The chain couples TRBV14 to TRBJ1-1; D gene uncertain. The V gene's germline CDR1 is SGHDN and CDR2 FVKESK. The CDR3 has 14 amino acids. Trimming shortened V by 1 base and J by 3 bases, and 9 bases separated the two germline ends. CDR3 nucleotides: TGTGCCAGCAGCCAAGCCGGGGTCTACACTGAAGCTTTCTTT. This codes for CASSQAGVYTEAFF.

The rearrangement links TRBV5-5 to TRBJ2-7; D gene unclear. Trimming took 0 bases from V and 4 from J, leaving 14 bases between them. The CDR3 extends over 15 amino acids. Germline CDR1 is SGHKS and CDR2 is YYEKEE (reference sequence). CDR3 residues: CASSLARRSEYEQYF. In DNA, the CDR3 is TGTGCCAGCAGCTTGGCTAGACGTAGTGAATACGAGCAGTACTTC.

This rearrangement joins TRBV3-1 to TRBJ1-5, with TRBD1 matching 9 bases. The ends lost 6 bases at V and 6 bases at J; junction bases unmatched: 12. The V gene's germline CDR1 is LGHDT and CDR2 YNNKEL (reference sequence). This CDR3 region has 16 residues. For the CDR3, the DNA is TGTGCCAGCAGTCCCACACAACAGGGGGCGTTTCAGCCCCAGCATTTT. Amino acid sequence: CASSPTQQGAFQPQHF.

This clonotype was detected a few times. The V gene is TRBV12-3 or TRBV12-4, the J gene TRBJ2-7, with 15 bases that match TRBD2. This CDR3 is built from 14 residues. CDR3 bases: TGTGCCAGCAGTCCAGGACTAGCGGGAGGGCCTCTTTGGGTC. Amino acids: CASSPGLAGGPLWV.

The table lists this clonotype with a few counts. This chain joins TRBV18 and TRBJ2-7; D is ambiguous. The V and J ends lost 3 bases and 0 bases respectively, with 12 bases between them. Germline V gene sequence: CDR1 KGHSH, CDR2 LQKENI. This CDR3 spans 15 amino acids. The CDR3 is CASSPWGSLSYEQYF. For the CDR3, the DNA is TGTGCCAGCTCACCTTGGGGTTCTCTCTCCTACGAGCAGTACTTC.

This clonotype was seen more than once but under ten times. In DNA, the CDR3 is TGCAGTGCTCTAGCTACCGGGACTAGCGTCTACGAGCAGTACTTC. This encodes CSALATGTSVYEQYF. The chain links TRBV20-1 to TRBJ2-7; TRBD2 aligns across 10 bases. V dropped 5 bases and J dropped 3; count of bases not matched to a gene: 10. The CDR3 sequence is 15 residues long. Germline assignment: CDR1 DFQATT and CDR2 SNEGSKA (reference sequence).

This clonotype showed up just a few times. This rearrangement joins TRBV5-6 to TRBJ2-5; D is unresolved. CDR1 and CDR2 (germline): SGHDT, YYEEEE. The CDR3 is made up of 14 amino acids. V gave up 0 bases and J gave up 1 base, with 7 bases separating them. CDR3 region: CASSLVILQETQYF. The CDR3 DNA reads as TGTGCCAGCAGCTTGGTGATCCTCCAAGAGACCCAGTACTTC.

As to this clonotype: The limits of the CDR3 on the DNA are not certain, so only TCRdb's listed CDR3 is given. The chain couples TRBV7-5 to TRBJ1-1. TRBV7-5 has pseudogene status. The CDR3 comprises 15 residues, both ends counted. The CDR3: CISVSEGGADTEAFF.

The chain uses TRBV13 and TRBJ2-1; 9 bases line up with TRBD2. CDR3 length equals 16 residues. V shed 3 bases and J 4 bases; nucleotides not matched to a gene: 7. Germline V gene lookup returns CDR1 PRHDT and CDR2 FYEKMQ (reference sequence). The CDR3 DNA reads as TGTGCCAGCAGCTTGTCTCTTAGCGGGGGTTACAATGAGCAGTTCTTC. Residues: CASSLSLSGGYNEQFF.

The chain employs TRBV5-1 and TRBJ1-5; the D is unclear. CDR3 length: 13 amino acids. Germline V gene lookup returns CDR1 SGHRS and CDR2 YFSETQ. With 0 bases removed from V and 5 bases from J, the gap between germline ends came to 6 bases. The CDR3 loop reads CASSLGSHQPQHF. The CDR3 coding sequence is TGCGCCAGCAGCTTGGGGAGTCATCAGCCCCAGCATTTT. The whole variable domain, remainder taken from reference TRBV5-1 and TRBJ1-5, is KAGVTQTPRYLIKTRGQQVTLSCSPISGHRSVSWYQQTPGQGLQFLFEYFSETQRNKGNFPGRFSGRQFSNSRSEMNVSTLELGDSALYLCASSLGSHQPQHFGDGTRLSIL.

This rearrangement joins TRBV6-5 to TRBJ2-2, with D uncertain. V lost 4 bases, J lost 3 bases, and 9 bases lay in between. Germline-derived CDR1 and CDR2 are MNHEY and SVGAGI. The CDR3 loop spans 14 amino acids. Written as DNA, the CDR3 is TGTGCCAGCAGTTCCATAGCACACACCGGGGAGCTGTTTTTT. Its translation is CASSSIAHTGELFF.

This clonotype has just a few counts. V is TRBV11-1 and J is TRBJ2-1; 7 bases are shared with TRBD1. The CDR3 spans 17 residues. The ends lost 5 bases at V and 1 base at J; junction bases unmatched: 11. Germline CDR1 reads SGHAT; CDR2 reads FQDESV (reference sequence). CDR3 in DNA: TGTGCCAGCAGCGATTACAGGGGCCAGATTTCCTACAATGAGCAGTTCTTC. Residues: CASSDYRGQISYNEQFF.

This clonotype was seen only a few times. The CDR3 loop reads CAISRTSGASYEQYF. The DNA of the CDR3 is TGTGCCATCAGCAGGACTAGCGGGGCGTCCTACGAGCAGTACTTC. The chain uses TRBV10-3 and TRBJ2-7; 12 bases are a match to TRBD2. Germline CDR1 is ENHRY and CDR2 is SYGVKD. Unmatched junction bases numbered 4, after V lost 6 bases and J lost 1 base. There are 15 residues in the CDR3.

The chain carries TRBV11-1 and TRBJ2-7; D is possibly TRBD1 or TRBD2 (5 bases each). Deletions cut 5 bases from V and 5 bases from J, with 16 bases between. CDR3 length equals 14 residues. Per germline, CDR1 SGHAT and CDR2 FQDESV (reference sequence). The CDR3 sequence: CASSRDQTRNEQYF. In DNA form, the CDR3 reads TGTGCCAGCAGCAGGGACCAGACGCGGAACGAGCAGTACTTC.

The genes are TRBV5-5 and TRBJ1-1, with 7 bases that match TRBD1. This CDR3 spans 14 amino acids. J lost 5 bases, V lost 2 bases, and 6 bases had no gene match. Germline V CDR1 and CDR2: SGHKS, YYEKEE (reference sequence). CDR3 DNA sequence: TGTGCCAGCAGCTTTCGAAGGGGGCGGACTGAAGCTTTCTTT. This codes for CASSFRRGRTEAFF.

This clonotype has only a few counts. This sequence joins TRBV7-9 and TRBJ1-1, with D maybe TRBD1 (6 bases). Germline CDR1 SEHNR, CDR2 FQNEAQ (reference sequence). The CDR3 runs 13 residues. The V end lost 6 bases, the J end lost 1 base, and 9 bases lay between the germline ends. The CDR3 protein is CASRGTWNTEAFF. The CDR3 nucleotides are TGTGCCAGCAGGGGGACATGGAACACTGAAGCTTTCTTT.

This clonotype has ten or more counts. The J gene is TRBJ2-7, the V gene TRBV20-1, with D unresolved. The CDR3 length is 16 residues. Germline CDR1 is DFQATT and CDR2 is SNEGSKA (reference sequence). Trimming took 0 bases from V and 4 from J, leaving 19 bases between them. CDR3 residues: CSARDVGRKVLYEQYF. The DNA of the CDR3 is TGCAGTGCTAGAGATGTAGGGCGCAAGGTCCTGTACGAGCAGTACTTC.

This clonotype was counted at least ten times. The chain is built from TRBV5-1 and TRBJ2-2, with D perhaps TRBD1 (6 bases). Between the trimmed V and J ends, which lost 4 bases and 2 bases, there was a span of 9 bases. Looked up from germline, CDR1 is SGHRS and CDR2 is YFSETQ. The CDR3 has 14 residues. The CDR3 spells CASSEGQNTGELFF. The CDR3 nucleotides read TGCGCCAGCAGCGAGGGACAAAACACCGGGGAGCTGTTTTTT.

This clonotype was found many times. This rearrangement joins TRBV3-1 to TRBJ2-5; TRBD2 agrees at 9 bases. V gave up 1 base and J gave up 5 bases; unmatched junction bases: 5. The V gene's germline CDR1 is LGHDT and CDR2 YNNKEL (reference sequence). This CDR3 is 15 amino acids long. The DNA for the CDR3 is TGTGCCAGCAGCCAAGGGGCTAGCGGGATTGAGACCCAGTACTTC. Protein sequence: CASSQGASGIETQYF.